A single sample gave rise to the 8 T cell receptor beta chains below, sequenced in a study of T cell clones after liver transplantation. Profiling relied on immunoSEQ multiplex PCR, and the TCRdb table lists in-frame clones only, not all of them. Seen here are under 55,000 clones, around 83% observed once, and the top ten hold more than 2%. This specimen was CD4+ T cells from blood, taken 24 months after liver transplant. These receptors were collected from a human patient who received a liver transplant. Some T cells may trace back to the graft donor.

This clone has a handful of counts. The chain joins TRBV4-3 to TRBJ1-6; tentative D call: TRBD1 (6 bases). The V end was cut by 2 bases, the J end by 7 bases, with 24 bases between. CDR1 LGHNA and CDR2 YSLEER come from the germline V gene. The CDR3 consists of 19 residues. CDR3 amino acids: CASSQSFSGASGPNSPLHF. In DNA, the CDR3 is TGCGCCAGCAGCCAATCTTTCTCGGGGGCCTCTGGGCCGAATTCACCCCTCCACTTT.

The rearrangement links TRBV5-8 to TRBJ1-4; D gene ambiguous. The length of the CDR3 is 15 residues. V dropped 4 bases and J dropped 0 bases, with 10 bases sitting between them. The germline V gene encodes CDR1 SGHTS and CDR2 YDEGEE. CDR3 bases: TGTGCCAGCAGCCCCGACACTGCAACTAATGAAAAACTGTTTTTT. Protein sequence: CASSPDTATNEKLFF.

V gene TRBV2 combines with J gene TRBJ2-7; 11 bases are a match to TRBD2. The germline V gene has CDR1 SNHLY and CDR2 FYNNEI. The CDR3 has 16 amino acids. V lost 6 bases to trimming and J lost 7 bases; unmatched junction nucleotides: 14. DNA of the CDR3: TGTGCCAGCAGGGGACAGCAACTAGCGGGAGTGCGAGAGCAGTACTTC. Residues: CASRGQQLAGVREQYF.

This chain's CDR3 is CASSFYRDRDYNQPQHF. Written as DNA, the CDR3 is TGTGCCAGCAGCTTCTACCGTGACAGGGATTATAATCAGCCCCAGCATTTT. The V and J genes are TRBV7-2 and TRBJ1-5; TRBD1 agrees at 7 bases. The CDR3 runs to 17 residues. Germline values: CDR1 SGHTA, CDR2 FQGNSA. V lost 3 bases to trimming and J lost 4 bases; unmatched junction nucleotides: 12.

The chain recombines TRBV27 with TRBJ2-2, with D possibly being TRBD2 (6 bases). V was shortened by 6 bases and J by 4 bases, with 15 bases between the two germline ends. The CDR3 has 15 residues. Germline CDR1 and CDR2: MNHEY and SMNVEV (reference sequence). CDR3 nucleotides: TGTGCCAGCAGGCCACGGGGGTCTGTCACCGGGGAGCTGTTTTTT. This translates into CASRPRGSVTGELFF.

This clone appeared once. The rearrangement links TRBV27 to TRBJ2-2; 11 nucleotides align to TRBD2. This CDR3 contains 20 residues. J was trimmed by 1 base and V by 4 bases; bases with no gene match: 14. The germline V gene encodes CDR1 MNHEY and CDR2 SMNVEV (reference sequence). The CDR3 reads CASSSRLSGRAEGNTGELFF. DNA for the CDR3: TGTGCCAGCAGTTCCCGCCTTAGCGGGAGGGCCGAAGGGAACACCGGGGAGCTGTTTTTT.

V gene TRBV6-6 combines with J gene TRBJ2-3; D is undetermined. The germline V gene has CDR1 MNHNY and CDR2 SVGAGI (reference sequence). CDR3 length equals 15 residues. The V gene lost 2 bases and the J gene lost 0 bases, with 9 bases spanning the gap. Here the CDR3 reads CASSYTAPSTDTQYF. CDR3 in DNA: TGTGCCAGCAGTTACACGGCCCCTAGCACAGATACGCAGTATTTT.

V usage is TRBV25-1 and J usage is TRBJ1-2; maybe TRBD1 (6 bases). Trimming stripped 5 bases from V and 6 bases from J, with 16 bases between. The CDR3 has 14 amino acids. Germline assignment: CDR1 MGHDK and CDR2 SYGVNS. CDR3 DNA: TGTGCCAGCAGTTCTCCGCTACAGGGTAATGGCTACACCTTC. Its translation: CASSSPLQGNGYTF.